One sample yielded the 13 T cell receptor beta chains listed below, sequenced in a study of T-cell memory formation after mild COVID-19. TCRdb ran MiXCR on the 5' RACE reads and lists one entry per CDR3 protein. The sample comprises some 270,000 distinct CDR3 sequences, 15% of which are singletons, and approximately 2.1% rests with the top ten. The specimen sequenced was PBMCs or a T cell subset sorted from them (not recorded which). All receptors derive from an adult woman who had mild COVID-19 (a few samples of this study predate the infection). Cell type and time point are not known.

V is TRBV7-9 and J is TRBJ2-3; D gene ambiguous. The CDR3 has 13 amino acids. CDR1 is SEHNR and CDR2 is FQNEAQ in the germline V gene (reference sequence). V dropped 3 bases and J dropped 5 bases, with 9 bases sitting between them. CDR3: CASSFYSEDTQYF. The DNA of the CDR3 is TGTGCCAGCAGCTTTTACAGCGAAGATACGCAGTATTTT.

This clonotype was detected only a few times. For the CDR3, the DNA is TGCAGCGTTGAAGGGCGAGGCTATGGCTACACCTTC. Its translation is CSVEGRGYGYTF. This sequence joins TRBV29-1 and TRBJ1-2; D not resolved. The CDR3 runs to 12 residues. Trimming took off 1 base at V and 4 bases at J, with 7 bases between the two ends. CDR1 and CDR2 (germline): SQVTM, ANQGSEA.

This clonotype was observed many times. The chain employs TRBV2 and TRBJ2-1; 11 nucleotides align to TRBD2. The V and J ends lost 4 bases and 9 bases, in that order; junction bases with no gene match: 5. CDR1 SNHLY and CDR2 FYNNEI come from the germline V gene. The CDR3 has 14 residues. CDR3 residues: CASSGTSGRVEQFF. CDR3 DNA: TGTGCCAGCAGTGGGACTAGCGGGCGAGTTGAGCAGTTCTTC.

This clonotype appeared many times. The J gene is TRBJ2-3, the V gene TRBV5-1; D not resolved. Trimming removed 0 bases at V and 6 bases at J, with 17 bases between. CDR3 length equals 16 residues. Germline lookup yields CDR1 SGHRS and CDR2 YFSETQ. CDR3 sequence: CASSLVVRRDHDTQYF. Written as DNA, the CDR3 is TGCGCCAGCAGCTTGGTGGTTAGGCGCGACCACGATACGCAGTATTTT. Filled out from reference TRBV5-1 and TRBJ2-3, the complete variable domain reads KAGVTQTPRYLIKTRGQQVTLSCSPISGHRSVSWYQQTPGQGLQFLFEYFSETQRNKGNFPGRFSGRQFSNSRSEMNVSTLELGDSALYLCASSLVVRRDHDTQYFGPGTRLTVL.

The chain combines TRBV5-1 with TRBJ2-3, with 10 bases fitting TRBD2. J gave up 3 bases and V 4 bases, and 5 bases lay outside the gene matches. The germline gives CDR1 SGHRS, CDR2 YFSETQ. The CDR3 has 15 residues. CDR3 protein: CASSVSGGFTDTQYF. DNA of the CDR3: TGCGCCAGCAGCGTTAGCGGGGGGTTTACAGATACGCAGTATTTT.

This chain connects TRBV20-1 to TRBJ1-4, with 7 bases identical to TRBD1. CDR3 length: 14 amino acids. V was clipped by 6 bases and J by 7 bases; unmatched bases: 11. CDR1 and CDR2 (germline): DFQATT, SNEGSKA (reference sequence). CDR3 DNA sequence: TGCAGTGCAGGAGAAGGGGGCGTTGGTGAAAAACTGTTTTTT. This encodes CSAGEGGVGEKLFF.

The V call is TRBV12-3 or TRBV12-4, the J call TRBJ2-2; TRBD1 agrees at 7 bases. V lost 3 bases and J lost 5; bases outside the gene matches: 6. CDR3 length: 15 residues. The CDR3 loop is CASSLSQQGTGELFF. CDR3 DNA: TGTGCCAGCAGTTTGAGCCAACAGGGGACCGGGGAGCTGTTTTTT.

A few counts support this clonotype. The genes are TRBV24-1 and TRBJ2-5, with D perhaps assigned TRBD1 or TRBD2 (5 bases each). The CDR3 extends over 15 amino acids. CDR1 and CDR2 (germline): KGHDR, SFDVKD. Trimming left V 3 bases short and J 5 bases short, with 15 bases between. This chain's CDR3 is CATSDIREKSETQYF. The CDR3 DNA reads as TGTGCCACCAGTGATATCAGGGAGAAATCGGAGACCCAGTACTTC.

J is TRBJ2-3 and V is TRBV5-1, with a tentative D call TRBD1 (6 bases). The V end lost 0 bases, the J end lost 1 base, and 9 bases lay between the germline ends. The length of the CDR3 is 15 residues. The germline V gene encodes CDR1 SGHRS and CDR2 YFSETQ. CDR3 coding DNA: TGCGCCAGCAGCTTGGTACAGGGAGGCACAGATACGCAGTATTTT. This codes for CASSLVQGGTDTQYF.

The V gene is TRBV20-1, the J gene TRBJ2-2; 8 bases agree with TRBD2. CDR3 length equals 17 residues. CDR1 is DFQATT, CDR2 SNEGSKA, per germline (reference sequence). V shed 2 bases and J 4 bases; nucleotides not matched to a gene: 12. CDR3 coding DNA: TGCAGTGCTAGAAGGGGCGGGGTTGGGACTAGCACCGGGGAGCTGTTTTTT. This encodes CSARRGGVGTSTGELFF.

The chain uses TRBV9 and TRBJ1-2; 8 bases map to TRBD1. Trimming at V came to 4 bases and at J to 7 bases, leaving 12 bases not matched to a gene. The germline V gene encodes CDR1 SGDLS and CDR2 YYNGEE. The CDR3 is 15 residues long. The CDR3: CASSLGQGKEIGYTF. DNA of the CDR3: TGTGCCAGCAGCCTAGGACAGGGAAAGGAGATTGGCTACACCTTC.

This clonotype was detected only a few times. The chain carries TRBV18 and TRBJ2-3; D gene uncertain. Germline CDR1 and CDR2: KGHSH and LQKENI. The V end lost 0 bases, the J end lost 0 bases, and 7 bases lay between the germline ends. There are 15 residues in the CDR3. The DNA of the CDR3 is TGTGCCAGCTCACCACCTGGGCGGAGCACAGATACGCAGTATTTT. Translating gives CASSPPGRSTDTQYF.

The chain recombines TRBV29-1 with TRBJ2-7; TRBD2 matches 9 bases. The ends lost 0 bases at V and 1 base at J; junction bases unmatched: 1. This CDR3 has 14 amino acids. The V gene's germline CDR1 is SQVTM and CDR2 ANQGSEA. The CDR3 region is CSVEEREGSYEQYF. DNA of the CDR3: TGCAGCGTTGAAGAGCGGGAGGGTTCCTACGAGCAGTACTTC.